These 5 T cell receptor beta chains came from one sample sequenced in a study of shared clonotypes between healthy human individuals. Assay used: immunoSEQ multiplex PCR; TCRdb lists only in-frame clones, some missing. The table lists over 2 million clones, 85% to 95% of them singletons. Sequenced input: naive CD4+ T cells from PBMCs. Subset described: CD45RA+ positively selected. These receptors all stem from a man in his late teens or twenties in good health. Some clones in this sample may be carry-over from other donors' samples.

This chain joins TRBV29-1 and TRBJ2-6, with a weak D call TRBD1 (5 bases). V lost 3 bases and J 0 bases, leaving 18 bases between the germline ends. The CDR3 has 18 residues. The germline CDR1 and CDR2 sequences are SQVTM and ANQGSEA. The CDR3 region has the DNA TGCAGCGTTGATGATTGGGGAACAGGAGCCTCTGGGGCCAACGTCCTGACTTTC. It yields the protein CSVDDWGTGASGANVLTF.

Of note for this clone: Distinct nucleotide sequences in the sample also encode this CDR3. The chain is built from TRBV19 and TRBJ1-5; D gene ambiguous. There are 11 residues in the CDR3. V lost 6 bases and J 7 bases, leaving 7 bases between the germline ends. The germline V gene has CDR1 LNHDA and CDR2 SQIVND (reference sequence). CDR3 amino acids: CASSRGQPQHF. The CDR3 region has the DNA TGTGCCAGTAGCCGGGGACAGCCCCAGCATTTT. Full variable domain (missing parts from reference TRBV19 and TRBJ1-5): DGGITQSPKYLFRKEGQNVTLSCEQNLNHDAMYWYRQDPGQGLRLIYYSQIVNDFQKGDIAEGYSVSREKKESFPLTVTSAQKNPTAFYLCASSRGQPQHFGDGTRLSIL.

The chain couples TRBV7-2 to TRBJ2-2; TRBD1 matches at 7 bases. The germline V gene encodes CDR1 SGHTA and CDR2 FQGNSA. Unmatched junction bases numbered 7, after V lost 4 bases and J lost 5 bases. The CDR3 is 15 amino acids. The DNA of the CDR3 is TGTGCCAGCAGCTCCCACAGGGGAATAACCGGGGAGCTGTTTTTT. This encodes CASSSHRGITGELFF.

The rearrangement joins TRBV7-3 to TRBJ2-7, with D perhaps TRBD2 (5 bases). Trimming took 2 bases from V and 1 from J, leaving 24 bases between them. CDR1 and CDR2 from the germline V gene are SGHTA and FQGTGA. The CDR3 consists of 19 residues. The CDR3 DNA follows: TGTGCCAGCAGCTTATTTGGTGGATCCTTCATAGCGACTTCCTACGAGCAGTACTTC. Translating gives CASSLFGGSFIATSYEQYF.

This clone appeared a single time. V gene TRBV4-2 combines with J gene TRBJ1-2; 8 positions agree with TRBD1. The CDR3 spans 16 residues. Trimming at V came to 3 bases and at J to 4 bases, leaving 10 bases not matched to a gene. Per germline, CDR1 LGHNA and CDR2 YNFKEQ. CDR3 DNA: TGTGCCAGCAGCCACCTCGGGGGGGGGACAGGCTATGGCTACACCTTC. Amino acids: CASSHLGGGTGYGYTF.